This entry lists 32 T cell receptor beta chains sequenced from one sample in a study of shared clonotypes between healthy human individuals. Profiled with immunoSEQ multiplex PCR; TCRdb holds only in-frame clones, not every one. The table lists some 2,100,000 clones, roughly 91% of them singletons. Naive CD8 populations comprised CD45RO-negative cells positively selected for CCR7, excluding terminally differentiated effector memory CD45RA+ cells. The material sequenced was naive CD8+ T cells from PBMCs. The receptors come from a man younger than 35 in good health. Some clones in this sample may be carry-over from other donors' samples.

The gene calls are TRBV13 and TRBJ2-4, with D hard to call. The CDR3 consists of 16 residues. Looked up from germline, CDR1 is PRHDT and CDR2 is FYEKMQ (reference sequence). The V and J ends lost 5 bases and 5 bases respectively, with 19 bases between them. The CDR3 DNA reads TGTGCCAGCAGCCCACGTGGGCCTCGGGTGCAAAACATTCAGTACTTC. It specifies CASSPRGPRVQNIQYF.

The genes are TRBV5-6 and TRBJ2-4; D gene ambiguous. Germline lookup yields CDR1 SGHDT and CDR2 YYEEEE. The CDR3 sequence is 14 residues long. Between the trimmed V and J ends, which lost 0 bases and 6 bases, there was a span of 10 bases. The CDR3 here is CASSLAGGGNIQYF. The CDR3 nucleotides are TGTGCCAGCAGCTTGGCGGGTGGCGGAAACATTCAGTACTTC.

The rearrangement joins TRBV10-3 to TRBJ1-1; D call uncertain. Looked up from germline, CDR1 is ENHRY and CDR2 is SYGVKD. This CDR3 contains 13 residues. V was shortened by 7 bases and J by 0 bases, with 9 bases between the two germline ends. CDR3 amino acids: CAIMDSMNTEAFF. CDR3 in DNA: TGTGCCATCATGGACTCCATGAACACTGAAGCTTTCTTT.

The V call is TRBV7-9, the J call TRBJ2-1, with 12 bases lining up with TRBD2. The CDR3 consists of 18 residues. The V segment lost 4 bases and the J segment 4 bases; nucleotides outside the gene matches: 11. Germline values: CDR1 SEHNR, CDR2 FQNEAQ (reference sequence). The CDR3 region has the DNA TGTGCCAGCAGCTCCCGGGTGGCTAGCGGGAGGGATTACAATGAGCAGTTCTTC. Protein product: CASSSRVASGRDYNEQFF.

CDR3 in amino acids: CASSVAGLADNEQFF. CDR3 sequence (DNA): TGTGCCAGCAGCGTAGCGGGACTAGCGGACAATGAGCAGTTCTTC. The rearrangement joins TRBV9 to TRBJ2-1; TRBD2 agrees at 11 bases. The germline V gene has CDR1 SGDLS and CDR2 YYNGEE. J gave up 5 bases and V 0 bases, and 1 base lay outside the gene matches. This CDR3 region has 15 residues.

This clone was recorded once. The J gene is TRBJ1-4, the V gene TRBV28, with D unclear. CDR1 and CDR2 (germline): MDHEN, SYDVKM. The CDR3 has 16 residues. V lost 4 bases and J lost 3, with 15 bases in between. CDR3 DNA: TGTGCCAGCAGTTCAGTTGGTTCACTCCCTAATGAAAAACTGTTTTTT. Translated, it gives CASSSVGSLPNEKLFF.

V is TRBV4-1 and J is TRBJ1-5; D possibly corresponds to TRBD1 (6 bases). Germline CDR1 and CDR2: MGHRA and YSYEKL. CDR3 size: 16 residues. Trimming cost V 4 bases and J 7 bases, with 20 bases left between them. DNA for the CDR3: TGCGCCAGCAGCCGACTGATGCAGGGAAGGGGGCAGCCCCAGCATTTT. Encoded protein: CASSRLMQGRGQPQHF.

This clone was recorded only once. The chain carries TRBV5-1 and TRBJ2-7, with D perhaps TRBD2 (5 bases). Germline V lookup: CDR1 SGHRS, CDR2 YFSETQ. The CDR3 spans 14 residues. V gave up 3 bases and J gave up 5 bases, with 15 bases separating them. CDR3 nucleotide sequence: TGCGCCAGCAGCTCGGTCGGTGTTAGCGACGAGCAGTACTTC. Translating it yields CASSSVGVSDEQYF. Together with reference TRBV5-1 and TRBJ2-7, the CDR3 gives the full variable domain: KAGVTQTPRYLIKTRGQQVTLSCSPISGHRSVSWYQQTPGQGLQFLFEYFSETQRNKGNFPGRFSGRQFSNSRSEMNVSTLELGDSALYLCASSSVGVSDEQYFGPGTRLTVT.

This chain connects TRBV7-3 to TRBJ2-2; D is unresolved. V was trimmed by 0 bases and J by 9 bases, leaving 8 bases between them. Germline V CDR1 and CDR2: SGHTA, FQGTGA. The CDR3 length is 13 residues. The CDR3 loop is CASSLTYSRELFF. CDR3 DNA sequence: TGTGCCAGCAGCTTAACGTATAGTAGGGAGCTGTTTTTT.

The rearrangement joins TRBV5-1 to TRBJ2-3, with 8 nucleotides matching TRBD2. Germline V gene data show CDR1 as SGHRS and CDR2 as YFSETQ. The CDR3 spans 15 residues. After removal of 0 bases from V and 4 bases from J, the junction contained 4 bases not matched to a gene. The chain's CDR3 is CASSLVRLASDTQYF. CDR3 DNA sequence: TGCGCCAGCAGCTTGGTGCGACTAGCGTCAGATACGCAGTATTTT. Full variable domain (outside the CDR3, taken from reference TRBV5-1 and TRBJ2-3): KAGVTQTPRYLIKTRGQQVTLSCSPISGHRSVSWYQQTPGQGLQFLFEYFSETQRNKGNFPGRFSGRQFSNSRSEMNVSTLELGDSALYLCASSLVRLASDTQYFGPGTRLTVL.

The rearrangement links TRBV7-9 to TRBJ1-3; a possible D gene is TRBD1 (6 bases). Germline-derived CDR1 and CDR2 are SEHNR and FQNEAQ (reference sequence). The CDR3 extends over 14 amino acids. With 10 bases removed from V and 4 bases from J, the gap between germline ends came to 17 bases. As DNA, the CDR3 is TGTGCCACCTTAGGGAGGACAGACGGAAACACCATATATTTT. Translating it yields CATLGRTDGNTIYF.

The CDR3 region is CASTASSRDEQFF. CDR3 nucleotides: TGTGCCAGCACAGCGTCATCTAGAGATGAGCAGTTCTTC. The chain couples TRBV7-9 to TRBJ2-1; D is undetermined. V lost 7 bases, J lost 8 bases, and 15 bases lay in between. Per the germline V gene, CDR1 is SEHNR and CDR2 is FQNEAQ (reference sequence). The CDR3 covers 13 residues.

The DNA of the CDR3 is TGTGCCAGCAGCCCACGGACTAGCGCGAACACCGGGGAGCTGTTTTTT. It translates to CASSPRTSANTGELFF. The rearrangement joins TRBV4-2 to TRBJ2-2; 9 bases align to TRBD2. The CDR3 totals 16 residues. In germline, CDR1 is LGHNA, CDR2 YNFKEQ. The ends lost 4 bases at V and 0 bases at J; junction bases unmatched: 3.

CDR3 sequence (DNA): TGTGCCAGCAGCCCGCTTACTAGCGGGAGCCTCTACGAGCAGTACTTC. Residues: CASSPLTSGSLYEQYF. The J gene is TRBJ2-7, the V gene TRBV5-6; 11 bases are a match to TRBD2. The CDR3 totals 16 residues. V trimming: 4 bases; J trimming: 3 bases; junction bases outside the gene matches: 9. Germline CDR1 reads SGHDT; CDR2 reads YYEEEE.

This chain connects TRBV7-9 to TRBJ1-2; unclear D gene. Germline V CDR1 and CDR2: SEHNR, FQNEAQ (reference sequence). The CDR3 consists of 16 residues. The V end was cut by 6 bases, the J end by 0 bases, with 17 bases between. In DNA, the CDR3 is TGTGCCAGCAGACCAGGCATTACAGCCACTAACTATGGCTACACCTTC. Translation: CASRPGITATNYGYTF.

The V call is TRBV27, the J call TRBJ2-1; 12 bases are a match to TRBD2. Germline assignment: CDR1 MNHEY and CDR2 SMNVEV (reference sequence). V dropped 5 bases and J dropped 0; count of bases not matched to a gene: 14. CDR3 length equals 20 residues. As DNA, the CDR3 is TGTGCCAGCAGTGCCATACTAGCGGGAGGACCTTTTAGCTCCTACAATGAGCAGTTCTTC. It is translated as CASSAILAGGPFSSYNEQFF.

This chain uses TRBV10-3 with TRBJ2-1, with 9 bases that match TRBD2. Looked up from germline, CDR1 is ENHRY and CDR2 is SYGVKD. This CDR3 is 15 amino acids long. Losses at the gene ends were 4 bases for V and 2 bases for J; bases not matched to a gene: 3. For the CDR3, the DNA is TGTGCCATCAGTGGGGCGGGAGGGCCCTACAATGAGCAGTTCTTC. This codes for CAISGAGGPYNEQFF.

The chain employs TRBV10-3 and TRBJ2-1; 11 bases agree with TRBD2. The CDR3 runs 18 residues. With 0 bases clipped from V and 0 bases from J, the junction kept 4 bases outside the gene matches. Germline V gives CDR1 ENHRY, CDR2 SYGVKD. The CDR3 here is CAISESVLAGGSYNEQFF. CDR3 coding DNA: TGTGCCATCAGTGAGTCGGTCCTAGCGGGAGGCTCCTACAATGAGCAGTTCTTC.

V usage is TRBV11-1 and J usage is TRBJ1-2; D possibly corresponds to TRBD1 (5 bases). Germline assignment: CDR1 SGHAT and CDR2 FQDESV (reference sequence). Trimming pared 1 base from V and 1 base from J, leaving 10 bases between. The CDR3 is 15 residues long. The CDR3 coding sequence is TGTGCCAGCAGCTTAGAGGGGCGGAGTAACTATGGCTACACCTTC. Translated: CASSLEGRSNYGYTF.

The gene calls are TRBV6-6 and TRBJ2-7; no firm D call. CDR1 is MNHNY, CDR2 SVGAGI, per germline (reference sequence). The CDR3 runs 15 residues. Trimming stripped 5 bases from V and 1 base from J, with 15 bases between. CDR3 protein: CASSPRDFPSYEQYF. CDR3 nucleotide sequence: TGTGCCAGCAGTCCTCGAGACTTCCCTTCCTACGAGCAGTACTTC.

The rearrangement links TRBV30 to TRBJ1-1; no firm D call. The CDR3 is 11 amino acids. CDR1 is GTSNPN, CDR2 SVGIG, per germline (reference sequence). Trimming removed 4 bases at V and 11 bases at J, with 14 bases between. DNA for the CDR3: TGTGCCTGGAATCTGTTCTACCACGCTTTCTTT. Protein sequence: CAWNLFYHAFF.

The gene calls are TRBV9 and TRBJ2-5; the D is unclear. Germline CDR1 SGDLS, CDR2 YYNGEE. Trimming removed 0 bases from V and 0 bases from J, with 12 bases in between. This CDR3 region has 16 residues. CDR3 amino acids: CASSVGLAPYQETQYF. CDR3 sequence (DNA): TGTGCCAGCAGCGTAGGGTTAGCCCCGTACCAAGAGACCCAGTACTTC.

The table lists this clone with a count of one. J is TRBJ1-4 and V is TRBV5-4, with 11 bases lining up with TRBD1. The CDR3 contains 15 residues. The J segment lost 7 bases and the V segment lost 3 bases, leaving 5 bases of the junction unmatched. Germline V CDR1 and CDR2: SGHNT, YYREEE (reference sequence). CDR3 sequence: CASSSGDRGFEKLFF. The CDR3 DNA sequence: TGTGCCAGCAGCTCGGGGGACAGGGGGTTTGAAAAACTGTTTTTT.

The chain carries TRBV27 and TRBJ1-1, with 10 bases matching TRBD1. V shed 8 bases and J 1 base; nucleotides not matched to a gene: 7. The CDR3 is made up of 15 amino acids. CDR1 is MNHEY and CDR2 is SMNVEV in the germline V gene (reference sequence). CDR3: CASWDRGRWNTEAFF. DNA of the CDR3: TGTGCCAGCTGGGACAGGGGTCGGTGGAACACTGAAGCTTTCTTT.

This clone was counted only a few times. This rearrangement joins TRBV10-3 to TRBJ1-5; possible D gene TRBD1, 5 bases. CDR3 length equals 14 residues. V was clipped by 1 base and J by 6 bases, with 10 bases between them. The germline V gene encodes CDR1 ENHRY and CDR2 SYGVKD. The CDR3 is CAISELGAAQPQHF. The CDR3 DNA sequence: TGTGCCATCAGTGAGTTAGGGGCAGCTCAGCCCCAGCATTTT.

The chain combines TRBV29-1 with TRBJ2-2; 9 nucleotides line up with TRBD2. Germline assignment: CDR1 SQVTM and CDR2 ANQGSEA. The V and J ends lost 4 bases and 8 bases, in that order; junction bases with no gene match: 11. The CDR3 consists of 15 residues. The CDR3 DNA reads as TGCAGCGTTGTTGCTGGGACTAGCCGGGTGGGGGAGCTGTTTTTT. Its translation: CSVVAGTSRVGELFF.

CDR3 DNA: TGTGCCAGCAGATACCAGGGCTACTTTGAAGCTTTCTTT. It encodes CASRYQGYFEAFF. The chain has TRBV28 and TRBJ1-1; possibly TRBD1 for D (5 bases). Germline V gene lookup returns CDR1 MDHEN and CDR2 SYDVKM. CDR3 length: 13 residues. V lost 6 bases, J lost 7 bases, and 15 bases lay in between.

On this clone itself: The sample contains more than one DNA sequence encoding this CDR3. This rearrangement joins TRBV28 to TRBJ2-7; 10 bases align to TRBD1. The CDR3 consists of 14 residues. CDR1 is MDHEN, CDR2 SYDVKM, per germline. V shed 6 bases and J 3 bases; nucleotides not matched to a gene: 5. The CDR3 loop is CASSPGTGVYEQYF. Written as DNA, the CDR3 is TGTGCCAGCAGCCCCGGGACAGGGGTCTACGAGCAGTACTTC. The full variable domain, rest sourced from reference TRBV28 and TRBJ2-7, is DVKVTQSSRYLVKRTGEKVFLECVQDMDHENMFWYRQDPGLGLRLIYFSYDVKMKEKGDIPEGYSVSREKKERFSLILESASTNQTSMYLCASSPGTGVYEQYFGPGTRLTVT.

V and J are TRBV18 and TRBJ2-2; D remains unclear. CDR1 is KGHSH and CDR2 is LQKENI in the germline V gene. Trimming removed 3 bases from V and 2 bases from J, with 16 bases in between. The CDR3 loop spans 17 amino acids. CDR3 protein: CASSPGRNSINTGELFF. CDR3 coding DNA: TGTGCCAGCTCACCGGGAAGGAACAGCATTAACACCGGGGAGCTGTTTTTT. Combining the CDR3 with reference TRBV18 and TRBJ2-2 gives the whole variable domain NAGVMQNPRHLVRRRGQEARLRCSPMKGHSHVYWYRQLPEEGLKFMVYLQKENIIDESGMPKERFSAEFPKEGPSILRIQQVVRGDSAAYFCASSPGRNSINTGELFFGEGSRLTVL.

This clone was counted once. V usage is TRBV7-9 and J usage is TRBJ1-2, with a weak D call TRBD1 (5 bases). V dropped 3 bases and J dropped 5 bases, with 7 bases sitting between them. The germline CDR1 and CDR2 sequences are SEHNR and FQNEAQ (reference sequence). This CDR3 is built from 12 residues. The chain's CDR3 is CASSFQGYGYTF. CDR3 sequence (DNA): TGTGCCAGCAGCTTCCAGGGATATGGCTACACCTTC.

This clone was counted once. The chain joins TRBV10-2 to TRBJ1-3; D uncertain. Germline loops: CDR1 WSHSY, CDR2 SAAADI. V gave up 4 bases and J gave up 1 base, with 14 bases separating them. This CDR3 comprises 16 residues. CDR3 loop: CASSVWQRSSGNTIYF. The CDR3 nucleotides read TGCGCCAGCAGTGTTTGGCAGCGTTCATCTGGAAACACCATATATTTT.

The chain has TRBV15 and TRBJ1-5, with TRBD1 matching 10 bases. J lost 2 bases, V lost 0 bases, and 4 bases had no gene match. The CDR3 contains 17 residues. Per the germline V gene, CDR1 is LNHNV and CDR2 is YYDKDF (reference sequence). CDR3 residues: CATSRDGTGVGNQPQHF. Written as DNA, the CDR3 is TGTGCCACCAGCAGAGATGGGACAGGGGTAGGCAATCAGCCCCAGCATTTT. Combining the CDR3 with reference TRBV15 and TRBJ1-5 gives the whole variable domain DAMVIQNPRYQVTQFGKPVTLSCSQTLNHNVMYWYQQKSSQAPKLLFHYYDKDFNNEADTPDNFQSRRPNTSFCFLDIRSPGLGDTAMYLCATSRDGTGVGNQPQHFGDGTRLSIL.